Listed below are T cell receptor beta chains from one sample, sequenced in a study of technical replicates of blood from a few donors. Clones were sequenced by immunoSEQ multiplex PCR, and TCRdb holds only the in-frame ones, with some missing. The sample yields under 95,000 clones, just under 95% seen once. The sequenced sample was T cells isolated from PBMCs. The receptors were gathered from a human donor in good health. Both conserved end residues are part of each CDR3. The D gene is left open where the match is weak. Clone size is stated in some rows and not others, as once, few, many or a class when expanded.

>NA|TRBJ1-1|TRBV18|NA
TGTGCCAGCTCACCACTGCGAGGGTTCACTGAAGCTTTCTTT
CASSPLRGFTEAFF
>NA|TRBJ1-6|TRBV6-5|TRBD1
TGTGCCAGCAGAGACAGGGGCCCGTCTTCACCCCTCCACTTT
CASRDRGPSSPLHF
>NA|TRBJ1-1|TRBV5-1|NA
TGCGCCAGCAGCTTGGCCTCAGGGTCCACTGAAGCTTTCTTT
CASSLASGSTEAFF
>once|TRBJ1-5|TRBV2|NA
TGTGCCAGCAGAGGGGGCAATCAGCCCCAGCATTTT
CASRGGNQPQHF
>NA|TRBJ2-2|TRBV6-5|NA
TGTGCCAGCAGTCCTGACACCCTGAACACCGGGGAGCTGTTTTTT
CASSPDTLNTGELFF
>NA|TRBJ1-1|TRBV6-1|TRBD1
TGTGCCAGCAGTGAATTGGGAAAGGGGGCAAGCACTGAAGCTTTCTTT
CASSELGKGASTEAFF
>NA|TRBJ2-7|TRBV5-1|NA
TGCGCCAGCAGCTTGAGAGGGATCTACGAGCAGTACTTC
CASSLRGIYEQYF
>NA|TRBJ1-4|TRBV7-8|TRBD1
TGTGCCAGCAGCTTTTTCCCCCTGATGATCCGGGACAGAAATGAAAAACTGTTTTTT
CASSFFPLMIRDRNEKLFF
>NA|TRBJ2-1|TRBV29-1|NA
TGCAGCGTCAGAGGCTACAATGAGCAGTTCTTC
CSVRGYNEQFF
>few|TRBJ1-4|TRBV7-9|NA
TGTGCCAGCAGCTTAGGGACATCAGGACGCGTGCATGAAAAACTGTTTTTT
CASSLGTSGRVHEKLFF
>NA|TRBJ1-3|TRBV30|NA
TGTGCCTGGAGGCAGGGTCTAGGAAACACCATATATTTT
CAWRQGLGNTIYF
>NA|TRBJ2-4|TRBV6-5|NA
TGTGCCAGCAGTTACTCATATCGCTGGGGGGACATTCAGTACTTC
CASSYSYRWGDIQYF
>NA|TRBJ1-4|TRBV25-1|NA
TGTGCCAGCAGTGATGACAGTTGGAAACTGTTTTTT
CASSDDSWKLFF
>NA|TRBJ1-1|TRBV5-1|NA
TGCGCCAGCAGGACGGCCCCAAGGGGAGGTGGTGAAGCTTTCTTT
CASRTAPRGGGEAFF
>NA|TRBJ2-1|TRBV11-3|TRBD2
TGTGCCAGCAGCTTCGGGACTAGCGGCTACAATGAGCAGTTCTTC
CASSFGTSGYNEQFF
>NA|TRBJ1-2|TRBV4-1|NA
TGCGCCAGCAGCCAAGCCGGGGTAAGAACTCTAAACTATGGCTACACCTTC
CASSQAGVRTLNYGYTF
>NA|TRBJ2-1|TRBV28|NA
TGTGCCAGCAATCGGGACGGGAGCTCGGAGTTCTTC
CASNRDGSSEFF
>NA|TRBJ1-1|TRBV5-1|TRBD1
TGCGCCAGCAGCGTACAGGGGGCCATAGAACTCGACTCAGCTTTCTTT
CASSVQGAIELDSAFF
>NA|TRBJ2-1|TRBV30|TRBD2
TGTGCCTGGAGTGCCCTAGCGGGGGGGCCTCTAGGCGATGAGCAGTTCTTC
CAWSALAGGPLGDEQFF
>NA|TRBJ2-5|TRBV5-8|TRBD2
TGTGCCAGCAGCCAGGCGGAGACTAGCGGGAGTGAGACCCAGTACTTC
CASSQAETSGSETQYF